Here is one T cell receptor (beta chain) with its context. The CDR3 length is 12 residues. Germline V lookup: CDR1 LNHDA, CDR2 SQIVND (reference sequence). The V and J ends lost 3 bases and 8 bases respectively, with 7 bases between them. Under the authors' procedure: Reference gene primer amplification gave estimated nucleated cell counts. Some clones are missing from TCRdb's copy, which holds only in-frame ones; the method was immunoSEQ multiplex PCR. V, J and clone size were drawn from that table, and D and trimming were deduced from the DNA. Among more than 200,000 clones listed, 65% to 85% were seen once. These data originate in a study of blood T cell repertoires in COVID-19.

The source is a man in his fifties with active or convalescent COVID-19. The specimen sequenced was peripheral blood. V gene TRBV19 combines with J gene TRBJ2-2; D call uncertain. CDR3 bases: TGTGCCAGTAGTATCGAAGCTGGGGAGCTGTTTTTT. This gives the protein CASSIEAGELFF.